The present T cell receptor beta chain was sequenced within a study of T cell repertoires in cytomegalovirus infection. V shed 0 bases and J 6 bases; nucleotides not matched to a gene: 14. There are 18 residues in the CDR3. Germline V gene data show CDR1 as MNHEY and CDR2 as SVGEGT. TCRdb re-derived calls from the reads in MiXCR, one entry per CDR3 protein. The table shows 50,000 or so distinct CDR3 sequences, with over 15% occurring only once. The sample holds a few counts of this clonotype. Its cognate antigen is unknown. The material was CD8+ T cells from cultured PBMCs, obtained from culture after CMV antigen stimulation. This sequence was found in a human donor in good health (CMV status not recorded). Some clones in this sample may be carry-over from other donors' samples. The chain combines TRBV6-2 or TRBV6-3 with TRBJ1-2, with 9 bases aligning to TRBD1. This CDR3 reads CASSYSTLKDRGMNGYTF. In nucleotides, the CDR3 is TGTGCCAGCAGTTACTCCACCTTAAAGGACAGGGGTATGAATGGCTACACCTTC.